This note documents a single T cell receptor (beta chain) sequence. The antigen remains unidentified. This CDR3 has 14 amino acids. With V trimmed by 2 bases and J by 5 bases, 2 bases remained unmatched. In germline, CDR1 is MDHEN, CDR2 SYDVKM. The sample originates from a study of T-cell reconstitution after alpha-beta-depleted transplantation in children. Broader study findings: From newly produced T cells came most of the T-cell counts and diversity one year after transplant.

Construction of the TCRbeta library involved unique molecular identifiers. Each CDR3 protein gets one entry after TCRdb re-called the PCR reads with MiXCR. This sample has roughly 400,000 distinct CDR3 sequences, with around two fifths found just once. The source of this sequence is a girl aged 2 to 9 with aplastic anemia, due to receive a stem cell transplant. The V call is TRBV28, the J call TRBJ1-4, with 7 nucleotides matching TRBD1. The sample consisted of PBMCs, taken before TCRalphabeta/CD19-depleted stem cell transplant. CDR3 DNA sequence: TGTGCCAGCAGTTTACGACAGGGAAATGAAAAACTGTTTTTT. It yields the protein CASSLRQGNEKLFF.